Presented here are 8 T cell receptor beta chains from one specimen sequenced in a study of T-cell memory formation after mild COVID-19. TCRdb re-analysed the 5' RACE reads in MiXCR, keeping a single row per CDR3 protein. The data contain 200,000 or so distinct CDR3 sequences, 15% to 20% of them singletons. Sequencing was carried out using PBMCs or a T cell subset sorted from them (not recorded which). The receptor source for this set is an adult woman who had mild COVID-19 (a few samples of this study predate the infection). Cell type and time point are not known.

This clonotype was counted between two and nine times. The chain couples TRBV10-3 to TRBJ1-2; D might be TRBD1 (5 bases). The CDR3 is made up of 12 amino acids. V lost 2 bases and J lost 10, with 11 bases in between. CDR1 and CDR2 from the germline V gene are ENHRY and SYGVKD. The CDR3 nucleotides read TGTGCCATCAGTGAGCCCGGGACGCACTACACCTTC. Amino acid sequence: CAISEPGTHYTF.

This clonotype was seen more than once but under ten times. V is TRBV20-1 and J is TRBJ2-7, with D hard to call. Trimming removed 3 bases from V and 1 base from J, with 13 bases in between. CDR1 and CDR2 from the germline V gene are DFQATT and SNEGSKA (reference sequence). The CDR3 is 14 residues long. The CDR3 sequence: CSARGSVRSYEQYF. The CDR3 coding sequence is TGCAGTGCTAGGGGCTCGGTCCGTTCCTACGAGCAGTACTTC.

This clonotype was observed a handful of times. The CDR3 nucleotides are TGTGCCAGCAGCCCCCGGGGGGCTAACACTGAAGCTTTCTTT. Encoded protein: CASSPRGANTEAFF. The chain combines TRBV7-9 with TRBJ1-1, with D possibly matching TRBD1 (6 bases). Trimming removed 5 bases at V and 2 bases at J, with 12 bases between. The CDR3 covers 14 residues. Germline CDR1 reads SEHNR; CDR2 reads FQNEAQ (reference sequence). Based on the CDR3 plus reference TRBV7-9 and TRBJ1-1, the full variable domain is DTGVSQNPRHKITKRGQNVTFRCDPISEHNRLYWYRQTLGQGPEFLTYFQNEAQLEKSRLLSDRFSAERPKGSFSTLEIQRTEQGDSAMYLCASSPRGANTEAFFGQGTRLTVV.

This clonotype occurred a few times. The gene calls are TRBV5-1 and TRBJ1-2; tentatively, D is TRBD1 (6 bases). Trimming left V 4 bases short and J 8 bases short, with 18 bases between. The CDR3 is 14 residues long. Germline CDR1 and CDR2: SGHRS and YFSETQ. The CDR3 loop reads CASSARTEGGGYTF. CDR3 nucleotide sequence: TGCGCCAGCAGCGCAAGGACAGAGGGAGGCGGCTACACCTTC.

The chain employs TRBV6-5 and TRBJ1-2, with 9 bases fitting TRBD1. Germline trimming cut 2 bases from V and 4 bases from J; bases unmatched to any gene: 5. CDR1 and CDR2 from the germline V gene are MNHEY and SVGAGI. The CDR3 length is 15 residues. The CDR3 region is CASSYRGQGFYGYTF. CDR3 bases: TGTGCCAGCAGTTACAGAGGACAGGGGTTCTATGGCTACACCTTC.

The chain couples TRBV3-1 to TRBJ1-1; TRBD1 matches at 7 bases. CDR1 is LGHDT, CDR2 YNNKEL, per germline (reference sequence). This CDR3 contains 15 residues. V shed 3 bases, J shed 5 bases, and the junction held 9 bases outside the gene matches. The CDR3 DNA sequence: TGTGCCAGCAGCCAGACAGGGTTGGGTCAGACTGAAGCTTTCTTT. Its protein is CASSQTGLGQTEAFF. The full variable domain, rest sourced from reference TRBV3-1 and TRBJ1-1, is DTAVSQTPKYLVTQMGNDKSIKCEQNLGHDTMYWYKQDSKKFLKIMFSYNNKELIINETVPNRFSPKSPDKAHLNLHINSLELGDSAVYFCASSQTGLGQTEAFFGQGTRLTVV.

The V call is TRBV2, the J call TRBJ2-3; D is perhaps TRBD1 (5 bases). Trimming pared 4 bases from V and 1 base from J, leaving 9 bases between. CDR3 size: 14 residues. Germline V gene sequence: CDR1 SNHLY, CDR2 FYNNEI. For the CDR3, the DNA is TGTGCCAGCAGTGGGGCAGGGCGCACAGATACGCAGTATTTT. This gives the protein CASSGAGRTDTQYF.

The J gene is TRBJ1-5, the V gene TRBV20-1, with TRBD1 as a possible D gene (5 bases). The CDR3 sequence is 13 residues long. Germline V CDR1 and CDR2: DFQATT, SNEGSKA (reference sequence). The V and J ends lost 5 bases and 3 bases respectively, with 11 bases between them. The CDR3 DNA reads as TGCAGTGCTTCCAGACAGTACAATCAGCCCCAGCATTTT. This codes for CSASRQYNQPQHF.